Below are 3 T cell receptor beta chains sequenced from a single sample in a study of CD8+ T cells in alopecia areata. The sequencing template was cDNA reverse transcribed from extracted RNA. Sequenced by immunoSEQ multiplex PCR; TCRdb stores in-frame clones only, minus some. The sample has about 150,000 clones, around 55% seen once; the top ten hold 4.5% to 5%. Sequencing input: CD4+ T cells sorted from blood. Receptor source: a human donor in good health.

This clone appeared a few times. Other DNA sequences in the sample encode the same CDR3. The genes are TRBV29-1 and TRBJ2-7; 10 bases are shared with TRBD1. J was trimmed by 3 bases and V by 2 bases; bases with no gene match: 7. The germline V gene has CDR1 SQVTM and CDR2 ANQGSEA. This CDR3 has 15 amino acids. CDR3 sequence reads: CSVELGTGVSYEQYF. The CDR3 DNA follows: TGCAGCGTTGAATTGGGGACAGGGGTGAGCTACGAGCAGTACTTC.

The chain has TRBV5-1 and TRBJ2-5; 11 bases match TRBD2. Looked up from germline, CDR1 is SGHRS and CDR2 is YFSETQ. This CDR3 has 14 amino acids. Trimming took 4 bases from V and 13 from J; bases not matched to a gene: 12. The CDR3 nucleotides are TGCGCCAGCAGCCTTGGGACTAGCGGACACATGCTGTACTTC. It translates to CASSLGTSGHMLYF.

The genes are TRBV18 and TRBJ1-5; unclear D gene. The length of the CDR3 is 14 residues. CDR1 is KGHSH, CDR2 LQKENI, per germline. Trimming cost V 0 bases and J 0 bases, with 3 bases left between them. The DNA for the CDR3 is TGTGCCAGCTCACCACCCGCTAGCAATCAGCCCCAGCATTTT. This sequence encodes CASSPPASNQPQHF.